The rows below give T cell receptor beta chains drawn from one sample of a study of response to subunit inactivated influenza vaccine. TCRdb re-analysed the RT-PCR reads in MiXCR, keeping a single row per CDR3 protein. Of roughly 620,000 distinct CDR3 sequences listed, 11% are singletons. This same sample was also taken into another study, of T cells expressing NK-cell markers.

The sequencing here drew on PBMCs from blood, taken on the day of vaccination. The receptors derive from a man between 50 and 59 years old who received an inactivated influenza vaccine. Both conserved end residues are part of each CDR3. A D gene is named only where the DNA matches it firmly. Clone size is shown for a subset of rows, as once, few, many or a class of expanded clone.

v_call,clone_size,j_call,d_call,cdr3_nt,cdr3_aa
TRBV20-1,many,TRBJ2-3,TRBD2,TGCAGTGCTGAGGGGGGACTAGCGGCTTCTCCAACGCAGTATTTT,CSAEGGLAASPTQYF
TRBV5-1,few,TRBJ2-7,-,TGCGCCAGCAGCTCCGCCGGGATAATCTACGAGCAGTACTTC,CASSSAGIIYEQYF
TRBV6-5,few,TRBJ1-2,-,TGTGCCAGCAGTTACTCCACCTCCTATGGCTACACCTTC,CASSYSTSYGYTF
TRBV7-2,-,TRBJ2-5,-,TGTGCCAGCAGCTTAGAAAGAGCATCAGAGACCCAGTACTTC,CASSLERASETQYF
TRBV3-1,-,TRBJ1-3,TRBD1,TGTGCCAGCAGCGTCCGGACAGGATTCGGCTCTGGAAACACCATATATTTT,CASSVRTGFGSGNTIYF
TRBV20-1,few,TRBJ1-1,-,TGCAGTGCTAGGACCGTCTCGGCCTCCACTGAAGCTTTCTTT,CSARTVSASTEAFF
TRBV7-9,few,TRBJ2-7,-,TGTGCCAGCAGTTGGGCAGGGCTCTACGAGCAGTACTTC,CASSWAGLYEQYF
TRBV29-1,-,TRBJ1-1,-,TGCAGCGTTGGGGGCAGGGTGCCGGGCACTGAAGCTTTCTTT,CSVGGRVPGTEAFF
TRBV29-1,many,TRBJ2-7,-,TGCAGCGCCAGGGGAGGGGCCTACGAGCAGTACTTC,CSARGGAYEQYF
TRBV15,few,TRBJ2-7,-,TGTGCCACCAGCAGATCGCGGGTCGACTACGAGCAGTACTTC,CATSRSRVDYEQYF
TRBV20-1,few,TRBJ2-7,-,TGCAGTGCTAGAGATTTACTTCTAAGCTACGAGCAGTACTTC,CSARDLLLSYEQYF
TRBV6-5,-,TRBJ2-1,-,TGTGCCAGCAGTTACGGGCTTGCGGGTAACAATGAGCAGTTCTTC,CASSYGLAGNNEQFF
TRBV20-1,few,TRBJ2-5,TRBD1,TGCAGTGCGGCTAGTACAGGGGGACGGGAGACCCAGTACTTC,CSAASTGGRETQYF
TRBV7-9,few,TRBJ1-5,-,TGTGCCAGCAGCTTATATCAGGATCAGCCCCAGCATTTT,CASSLYQDQPQHF
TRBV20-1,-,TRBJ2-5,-,TGCAGTGCTATCCCCCCGCTTGACAGCGACCAAGAGACCCAGTACTTC,CSAIPPLDSDQETQYF
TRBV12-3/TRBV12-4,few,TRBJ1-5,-,TGTGCCAGCAGTTTAAGGGCAGGATCTTATAGCAATCAGCCCCAGCATTTT,CASSLRAGSYSNQPQHF
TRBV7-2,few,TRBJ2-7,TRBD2,TGTGCCAGCAGCTCTGGGGGACTAGATCTCGACGAGCAGTACTTC,CASSSGGLDLDEQYF